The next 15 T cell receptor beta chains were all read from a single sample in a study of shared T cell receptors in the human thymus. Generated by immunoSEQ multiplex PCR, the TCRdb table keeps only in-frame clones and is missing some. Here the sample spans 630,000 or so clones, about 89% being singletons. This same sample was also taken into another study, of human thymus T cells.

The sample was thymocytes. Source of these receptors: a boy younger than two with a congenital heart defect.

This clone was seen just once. CDR3 sequence: CATSREVERPPGSSQYF. The CDR3 DNA is TGTGCCACCAGCAGAGAAGTGGAGCGACCCCCTGGTTCCTCCCAGTACTTC. The chain uses TRBV15 and TRBJ2-5; unclear D gene. Looked up from germline, CDR1 is LNHNV and CDR2 is YYDKDF (reference sequence). V shed 0 bases and J shed 9 bases, with 23 bases lying between them. The CDR3 spans 17 residues.

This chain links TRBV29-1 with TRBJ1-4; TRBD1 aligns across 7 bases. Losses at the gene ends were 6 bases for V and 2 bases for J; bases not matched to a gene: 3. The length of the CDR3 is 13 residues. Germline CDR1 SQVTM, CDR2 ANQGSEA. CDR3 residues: CSVGQRTNEKLFF. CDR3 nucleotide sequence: TGCAGCGTGGGACAGAGGACTAATGAAAAACTGTTTTTT.

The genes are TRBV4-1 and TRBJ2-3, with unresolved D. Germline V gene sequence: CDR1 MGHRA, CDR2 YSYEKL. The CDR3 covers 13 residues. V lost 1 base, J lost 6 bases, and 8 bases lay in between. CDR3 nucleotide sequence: TGCGCCAGCAGCCAAGGGAGTGGGGATACGCAGTATTTT. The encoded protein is CASSQGSGDTQYF.

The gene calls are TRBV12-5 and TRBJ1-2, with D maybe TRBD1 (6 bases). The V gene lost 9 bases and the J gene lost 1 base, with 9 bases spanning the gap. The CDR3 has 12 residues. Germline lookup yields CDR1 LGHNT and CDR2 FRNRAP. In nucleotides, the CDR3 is TGTGCTAGAGAGGACAGTAACTATGGCTACACCTTC. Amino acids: CAREDSNYGYTF.

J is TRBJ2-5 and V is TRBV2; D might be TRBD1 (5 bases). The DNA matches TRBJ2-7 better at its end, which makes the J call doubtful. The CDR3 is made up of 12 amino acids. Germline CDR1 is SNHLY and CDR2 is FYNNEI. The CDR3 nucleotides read TGTGCCAGCAGAGATAGGGGTTACGAGCAGTACTTC. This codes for CASRDRGYEQYF.

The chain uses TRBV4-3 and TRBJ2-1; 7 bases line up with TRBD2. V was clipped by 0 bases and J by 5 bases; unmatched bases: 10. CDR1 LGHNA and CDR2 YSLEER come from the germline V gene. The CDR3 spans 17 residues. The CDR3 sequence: CASSQDLPSGRHNEQFF. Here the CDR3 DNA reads TGCGCCAGCAGCCAAGATCTACCTAGCGGACGCCACAATGAGCAGTTCTTC.

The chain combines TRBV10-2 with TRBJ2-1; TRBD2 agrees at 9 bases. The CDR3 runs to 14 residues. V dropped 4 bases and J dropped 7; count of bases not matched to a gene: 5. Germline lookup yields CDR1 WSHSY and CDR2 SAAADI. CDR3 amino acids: CASSAGTSPNEQFF. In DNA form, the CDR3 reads TGCGCCAGCAGTGCCGGGACTAGCCCTAATGAGCAGTTCTTC.

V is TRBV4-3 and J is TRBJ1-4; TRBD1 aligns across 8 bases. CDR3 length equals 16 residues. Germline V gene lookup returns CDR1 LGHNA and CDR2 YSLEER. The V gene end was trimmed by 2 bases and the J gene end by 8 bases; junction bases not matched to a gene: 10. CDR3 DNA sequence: TGCGCCAGCAGCCAAAAGGCAGGGGGCCTTGGGGAAAAACTGTTTTTT. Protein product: CASSQKAGGLGEKLFF.

CDR3 protein: CASKLAGLTSTDTQYF. For the CDR3, the DNA is TGTGCCAGTAAACTGGCGGGCCTCACTAGCACAGATACGCAGTATTTT. The chain employs TRBV19 and TRBJ2-3, with a tentative D call TRBD2 (5 bases). CDR1 and CDR2 from the germline V gene are LNHDA and SQIVND (reference sequence). The V end was cut by 7 bases, the J end by 0 bases, with 17 bases between. The CDR3 covers 16 residues. The full variable domain, completed using reference TRBV19 and TRBJ2-3, is DGGITQSPKYLFRKEGQNVTLSCEQNLNHDAMYWYRQDPGQGLRLIYYSQIVNDFQKGDIAEGYSVSREKKESFPLTVTSAQKNPTAFYLCASKLAGLTSTDTQYFGPGTRLTVL.

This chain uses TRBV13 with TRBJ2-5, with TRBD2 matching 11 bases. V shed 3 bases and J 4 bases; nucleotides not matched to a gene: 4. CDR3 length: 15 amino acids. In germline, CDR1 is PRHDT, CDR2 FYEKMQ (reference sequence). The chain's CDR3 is CASSLGLAEGETQYF. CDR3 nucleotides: TGTGCCAGCAGCTTGGGACTAGCGGAAGGAGAGACCCAGTACTTC.

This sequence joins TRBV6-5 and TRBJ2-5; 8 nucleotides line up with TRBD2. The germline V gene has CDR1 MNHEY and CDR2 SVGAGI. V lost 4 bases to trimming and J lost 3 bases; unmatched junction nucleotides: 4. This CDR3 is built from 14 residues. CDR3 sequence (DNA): TGTGCCAGCAGTTCACTCGGGGGGGAAGAGACCCAGTACTTC. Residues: CASSSLGGEETQYF.

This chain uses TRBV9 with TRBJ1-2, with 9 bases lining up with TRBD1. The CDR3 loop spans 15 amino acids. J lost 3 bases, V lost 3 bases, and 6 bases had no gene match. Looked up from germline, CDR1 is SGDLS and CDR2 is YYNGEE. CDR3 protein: CASSATGGGDYGYTF. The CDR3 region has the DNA TGTGCCAGCAGCGCGACAGGGGGAGGGGACTATGGCTACACCTTC.

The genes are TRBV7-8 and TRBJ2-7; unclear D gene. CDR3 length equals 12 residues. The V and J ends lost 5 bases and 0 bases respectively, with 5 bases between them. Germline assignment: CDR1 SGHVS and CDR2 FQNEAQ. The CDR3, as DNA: TGTGCCAGCAGCCCGAGCTCCTACGAGCAGTACTTC. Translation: CASSPSSYEQYF.

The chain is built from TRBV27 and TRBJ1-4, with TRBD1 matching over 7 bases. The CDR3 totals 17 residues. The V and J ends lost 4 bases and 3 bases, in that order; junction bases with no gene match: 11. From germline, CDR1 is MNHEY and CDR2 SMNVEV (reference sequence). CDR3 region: CASSSAHTGAANEKLFF. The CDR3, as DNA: TGTGCCAGCAGTTCCGCCCATACAGGGGCAGCTAATGAAAAACTGTTTTTT.

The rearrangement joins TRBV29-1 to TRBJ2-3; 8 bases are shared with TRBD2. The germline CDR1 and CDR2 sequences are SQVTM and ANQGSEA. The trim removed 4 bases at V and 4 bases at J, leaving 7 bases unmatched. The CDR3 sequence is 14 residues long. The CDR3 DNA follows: TGCAGCGTTGGAGCGGGAGCGAGGGCAGATACGCAGTATTTT. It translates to CSVGAGARADTQYF.